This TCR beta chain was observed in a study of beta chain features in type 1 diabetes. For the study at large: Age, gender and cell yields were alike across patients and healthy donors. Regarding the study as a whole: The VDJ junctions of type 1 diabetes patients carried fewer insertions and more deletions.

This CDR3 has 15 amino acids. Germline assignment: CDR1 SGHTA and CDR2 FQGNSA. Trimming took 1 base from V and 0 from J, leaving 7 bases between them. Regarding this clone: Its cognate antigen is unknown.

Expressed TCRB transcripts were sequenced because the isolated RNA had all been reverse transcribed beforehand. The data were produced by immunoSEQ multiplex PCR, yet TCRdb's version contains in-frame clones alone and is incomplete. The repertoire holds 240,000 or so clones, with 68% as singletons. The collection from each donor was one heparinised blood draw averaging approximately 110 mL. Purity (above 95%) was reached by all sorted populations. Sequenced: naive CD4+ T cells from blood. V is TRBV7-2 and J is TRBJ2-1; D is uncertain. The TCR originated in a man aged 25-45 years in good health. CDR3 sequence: CASSLDYLSYNEQFF. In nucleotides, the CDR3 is TGTGCCAGCAGCTTAGACTACCTCTCCTACAATGAGCAGTTCTTC. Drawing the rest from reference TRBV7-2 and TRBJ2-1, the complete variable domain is GAGVSQSPSNKVTEKGKDVELRCDPISGHTALYWYRQSLGQGLEFLIYFQGNSAPDKSGLPSDRFSAERTGGSVSTLTIQRTQQEDSAVYLCASSLDYLSYNEQFFGPGTRLTVL.